These 21 T cell receptor beta chains were sequenced from one sample in a study of blood T cell repertoires in COVID-19. The protocol was immunoSEQ multiplex PCR, while the TCRdb copy is restricted to in-frame clones and leaves out a portion. The sample includes 86,000 or so clones, 86% of them seen just once. Sequenced sample: peripheral blood. The receptor source for this set is a man aged 45 to 65 with active or convalescent COVID-19.

This chain uses TRBV7-9 with TRBJ2-3, with 9 bases matching TRBD2. There are 17 residues in the CDR3. V lost 5 bases, J lost 0 bases, and 9 bases stayed unmatched. The V gene's germline CDR1 is SEHNR and CDR2 FQNEAQ (reference sequence). The CDR3 coding sequence is TGTGCCAGCAGCAACCGCCTAGCGGGGCCCAGCACAGATACGCAGTATTTT. This codes for CASSNRLAGPSTDTQYF.

CDR3 residues: CASSWDTSYEQYF. The CDR3 nucleotides are TGTGCCAGCAGTTGGGACACCAGCTACGAGCAGTACTTC. V usage is TRBV28 and J usage is TRBJ2-7; perhaps TRBD1 as D (6 bases). Trimming removed 4 bases from V and 3 bases from J, with 10 bases in between. Germline V gene sequence: CDR1 MDHEN, CDR2 SYDVKM. The CDR3 is 13 residues long.

This chain links TRBV2 with TRBJ1-6, with D possibly TRBD1 on 5 matching bases. This CDR3 comprises 16 residues. CDR1 is SNHLY, CDR2 FYNNEI, per germline. Trimming removed 1 base at V and 10 bases at J, with 17 bases between. The CDR3 DNA reads TGTGCCAGCAGTGAAGTGGGGGGTGGGCCTACGTCACCCCTCCACTTT. This codes for CASSEVGGGPTSPLHF.

This clone was picked up one time. The genes are TRBV5-1 and TRBJ2-3, with 13 bases identical to TRBD2. Germline loops: CDR1 SGHRS, CDR2 YFSETQ. Germline trimming cut 3 bases from V and 4 bases from J; bases unmatched to any gene: 5. The CDR3 has 16 residues. The CDR3 loop reads CASSSTSGGMSDTQYF. For the CDR3, the DNA is TGCGCCAGCAGCTCGACTAGCGGGGGGATGTCAGATACGCAGTATTTT.

The V gene is TRBV19, the J gene TRBJ1-5; no definite D call. Trimming stripped 2 bases from V and 0 bases from J, with 8 bases between. CDR1 LNHDA and CDR2 SQIVND come from the germline V gene (reference sequence). CDR3 size: 15 residues. Written as DNA, the CDR3 is TGTGCCAGTAGTATACCCCAGGTTAGCAATCAGCCCCAGCATTTT. Translated, it gives CASSIPQVSNQPQHF.

The rearrangement uses TRBV24-1 and TRBJ2-5, with a tentative D call TRBD1 (7 bases). The V gene's germline CDR1 is KGHDR and CDR2 SFDVKD. The CDR3 is made up of 14 amino acids. With 5 bases removed from V and 5 bases from J, the gap between germline ends came to 14 bases. Here the CDR3 DNA reads TGTGCCACCAGTGCCAGGGGGGCAGGGGAGACCCAGTACTTC. This encodes CATSARGAGETQYF.

V gene TRBV11-2 combines with J gene TRBJ2-3; D is perhaps TRBD2 (5 bases). This CDR3 has 15 residues. Germline lookup yields CDR1 SGHAT and CDR2 FQNNGV. Trimming removed 5 bases from V and 6 bases from J, with 18 bases in between. The CDR3 loop reads CASSLGSAQSDTQYF. CDR3 nucleotide sequence: TGTGCCAGCAGCCTGGGGAGTGCCCAGAGTGATACGCAGTATTTT.

This clone was detected only once. The chain has TRBV3-1 (or the pseudogene TRBV3-2) and TRBJ1-5; tentative D call: TRBD1 (6 bases). The CDR3 length is 14 residues. Germline V gene lookup returns CDR1 LGHDT and CDR2 YNNKEL (reference sequence). Trimming stripped 1 base from V and 2 bases from J, with 6 bases between. The CDR3 is CASSQGQGNQPQHF. DNA of the CDR3: TGTGCCAGCAGCCAAGGACAGGGCAATCAGCCCCAGCATTTT.

This chain connects TRBV5-4 to TRBJ1-1, with 9 bases fitting TRBD1. The ends lost 5 bases at V and 6 bases at J; junction bases unmatched: 11. CDR3 size: 15 residues. Looked up from germline, CDR1 is SGHNT and CDR2 is YYREEE (reference sequence). CDR3 loop: CASRGAGQGIPEAFF. In nucleotides, the CDR3 is TGTGCCAGCAGGGGTGCCGGACAGGGGATCCCTGAAGCTTTCTTT.

The V call is TRBV18, the J call TRBJ2-5; 7 bases match TRBD1. The CDR3 is made up of 17 amino acids. J was trimmed by 0 bases and V by 2 bases; bases with no gene match: 9. Germline V CDR1 and CDR2: KGHSH, LQKENI. The CDR3: CASSPAQWDSYQETQYF. The CDR3 DNA sequence: TGTGCCAGCTCACCAGCACAATGGGACAGCTACCAAGAGACCCAGTACTTC.

The chain uses TRBV5-1 and TRBJ2-3, with 11 nucleotides matching TRBD2. This CDR3 has 15 residues. CDR1 and CDR2 (germline): SGHRS, YFSETQ. The V segment lost 5 bases and the J segment 2 bases; nucleotides outside the gene matches: 4. CDR3 nucleotides: TGCGCCAGCAGTTCACTAGCGGGGGTCACAGATACGCAGTATTTT. It is translated as CASSSLAGVTDTQYF.

This rearrangement joins TRBV5-1 to TRBJ2-3, with D tentatively TRBD2 (6 bases). Trimming took 4 bases from V and 1 from J, leaving 13 bases between them. This CDR3 has 15 amino acids. The V gene's germline CDR1 is SGHRS and CDR2 YFSETQ. In DNA form, the CDR3 reads TGCGCCAGCAGCATTAGCGGTGACGGCACAGATACGCAGTATTTT. Protein product: CASSISGDGTDTQYF.

This clone was seen only once. The sample contains more than one DNA sequence encoding this CDR3. This chain uses TRBV18 with TRBJ1-1, with TRBD1 matching over 8 bases. CDR3 length: 13 residues. J was trimmed by 3 bases and V by 6 bases; bases with no gene match: 3. Per germline, CDR1 KGHSH and CDR2 LQKENI. The CDR3 coding sequence is TGTGCCAGCTCTCCGACAGGGGACACTGAAGCTTTCTTT. Translated: CASSPTGDTEAFF.

The CDR3 DNA reads as TGCGCCAGCAGCCCGACAGGGGAAAATGAGCAGTTCTTC. This codes for CASSPTGENEQFF. The chain links TRBV4-1 to TRBJ2-1, with 8 bases identical to TRBD1. The CDR3 totals 13 residues. V shed 4 bases, J shed 7 bases, and the junction held 3 bases outside the gene matches. The germline V gene encodes CDR1 MGHRA and CDR2 YSYEKL.

CDR3 nucleotide sequence: TGTGCCAGTAGTAGACAGGGAGGTCAGCCCCAGCATTTT. This sequence encodes CASSRQGGQPQHF. The chain couples TRBV19 to TRBJ1-5; 7 bases map to TRBD1. Germline values: CDR1 LNHDA, CDR2 SQIVND (reference sequence). The V and J ends lost 4 bases and 6 bases, in that order; junction bases with no gene match: 3. The CDR3 loop spans 13 amino acids.

The chain links TRBV5-4 to TRBJ1-1; 7 bases match TRBD1. The CDR3 sequence is 13 residues long. CDR1 and CDR2 (germline): SGHNT, YYREEE (reference sequence). The ends lost 5 bases at V and 3 bases at J; junction bases unmatched: 4. DNA of the CDR3: TGTGCCAGCAGTTGGGACAGAGACACTGAAGCTTTCTTT. It specifies CASSWDRDTEAFF.

The rearrangement links TRBV19 to TRBJ2-5; D might be TRBD2 (5 bases). In germline, CDR1 is LNHDA, CDR2 SQIVND (reference sequence). V lost 5 bases, J lost 5 bases, and 15 bases lay in between. This CDR3 region has 14 residues. DNA for the CDR3: TGTGCCAGTAGTCAGCGGCAGCCCGCGGAGACCCAGTACTTC. It translates to CASSQRQPAETQYF.

V and J are TRBV7-6 and TRBJ1-5; D possibly corresponds to TRBD1 (6 bases). V was cut by 5 bases and J by 2 bases, with 13 bases left in between. CDR3 length equals 15 residues. Per the germline V gene, CDR1 is SGHVS and CDR2 is FNYEAQ. CDR3 nucleotides: TGTGCCAGCAGCCCATTGACAGGTGGCAATCAGCCCCAGCATTTT. Amino acids: CASSPLTGGNQPQHF.

This chain connects TRBV28 to TRBJ2-7; D not resolved. CDR3 length: 13 residues. Trimming removed 4 bases at V and 1 base at J, with 8 bases between. Germline V gene lookup returns CDR1 MDHEN and CDR2 SYDVKM. CDR3 sequence (DNA): TGTGCCAGCAGTTATCAGACTTCCTACGAGCAGTACTTC. It yields the protein CASSYQTSYEQYF.

The chain couples TRBV5-1 to TRBJ2-2, with D hard to call. V gave up 1 base and J gave up 0 bases, with 7 bases separating them. There are 15 residues in the CDR3. CDR1 SGHRS and CDR2 YFSETQ come from the germline V gene. The CDR3 reads CASSLPLANTGELFF. The CDR3 region has the DNA TGCGCCAGCAGCTTGCCACTTGCGAACACCGGGGAGCTGTTTTTT.

The table lists this clone with a few counts. The chain is built from TRBV6-5 and TRBJ2-1; 8 nucleotides line up with TRBD2. CDR3 length equals 14 residues. V shed 7 bases and J 2 bases; nucleotides not matched to a gene: 4. In germline, CDR1 is MNHEY, CDR2 SVGAGI. CDR3 nucleotide sequence: TGTGCCAGCACGGGGGGGGACCCCTACAATGAGCAGTTCTTC. Its translation: CASTGGDPYNEQFF.